One T cell receptor beta chain is described in this entry. This clone has more than one count but fewer than ten. Its antigen is unknown. Base qualities were left out, and no much larger clone turns up one base away. This entry comes from a study of blood T cell repertoires in COVID-19 (dated by TCRdb to about 2020). For context, the study as a whole: The collaborator samples originated in the United States, Italy and Spain and spanned the acute and convalescent phases of COVID-19. The material from the prospective study consisted of cDNA or gDNA derived from T cells, B-cell-depleted T cells, or PBMCs. Subjects who had been exposed to COVID-19, were actively infected with it, or had recovered from it provided the deeply sampled blood TCRbeta repertoires that made up the dataset. The repertoires were released in a freely available public database meant as a resource for research on the immune response to SARS-CoV-2. The samples were drawn from two sources: the first 160 participants of the ongoing ImmuneRACE study, and 1,000 to 1,500 subjects contributed by 6 global collaborators. Nearly every sample came with metadata listing a de-identified subject ID, COVID-19 status, age in years and sex. HLA class I and class II types, where available, came from metadata supplied by the sample provider rather than from assay-based typing.

Results and caveats for the whole study, not just this receptor: Clinical and demographic metadata were provided uncurated, with the amount varying by source and participant.

TCRbeta CDR3 regions were amplified from genomic DNA using the immunoSEQ Assay, a bias-controlled multiplex PCR. The published analysis was carried out like this. The number of nucleated cells in each sample was estimated from the amplification of reference gene primers within the assay. To quantify the absolute abundance of each unique TCRbeta CDR3 rearrangement, sequence reads were collapsed and filtered. For each sample, productive Simpson clonality was calculated as the square root of Simpson's diversity index across productive rearrangements. The immuneACCESS repertoire file appears here via TCRdb, limited to in-frame rearrangements. These files lack a portion of the clones; in checked studies, under half of the deficit traces to unresolved V genes, and the cause of the others is not known. V, J and clone size were drawn from that table, and D and trimming were deduced from the DNA. Across this sample there are roughly 50,000 clones, with 75% to 95% seen only once. 7.5% to 10% of the sample is taken by the ten largest.

Collaborating institutions collected whole blood in K2EDTA tubes following their own protocols. For TCRbeta analysis, collaborators shipped samples as frozen whole blood, isolated PBMCs, or DNA extracted from either of those sample types. The germline V gene (reference sequence) yields DFQATT for CDR1 and SNEGSKA for CDR2. The CDR3 goes from the cysteine to the phenylalanine over 11 residues. CDR3 DNA is the only sequence kept; it has 33 bases, read in frame from the first base. This clonotype originated in a woman in her forties with active COVID-19. In this chain, TRBV20-1 is recombined with TRBJ2-5, with the D gene call left open. Specimen: peripheral blood. The nucleotides read TGCAGCGGAGAGTACCAAGAGACCCAGTACTTC. Translated, it gives CSGEYQETQYF.